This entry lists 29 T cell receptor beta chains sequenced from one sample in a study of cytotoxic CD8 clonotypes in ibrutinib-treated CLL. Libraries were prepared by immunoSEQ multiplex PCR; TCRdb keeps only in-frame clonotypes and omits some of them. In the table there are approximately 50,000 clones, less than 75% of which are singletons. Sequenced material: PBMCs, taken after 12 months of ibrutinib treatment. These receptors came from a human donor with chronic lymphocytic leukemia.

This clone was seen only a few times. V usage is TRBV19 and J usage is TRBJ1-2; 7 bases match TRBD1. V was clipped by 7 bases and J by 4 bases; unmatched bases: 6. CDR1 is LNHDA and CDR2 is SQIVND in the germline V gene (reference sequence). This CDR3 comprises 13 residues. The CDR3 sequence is CASNNWDSYGYTF. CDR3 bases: TGTGCCAGTAATAATTGGGACAGCTATGGCTACACCTTC.

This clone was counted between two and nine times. CDR3: CASSFSGTTGYF. CDR3 coding DNA: TGTGCCAGCAGTTTCTCCGGGACAACGGGTTACTTC. This chain uses TRBV28 with TRBJ2-7; D is possibly TRBD1 (6 bases). Trimming stripped 3 bases from V and 13 bases from J, with 16 bases between. This CDR3 spans 12 amino acids. Germline V gives CDR1 MDHEN, CDR2 SYDVKM.

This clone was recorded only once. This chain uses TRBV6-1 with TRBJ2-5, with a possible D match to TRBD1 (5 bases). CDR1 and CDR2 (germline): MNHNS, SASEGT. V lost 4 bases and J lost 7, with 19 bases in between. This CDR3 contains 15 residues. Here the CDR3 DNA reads TGTGCCAGCAGTGGAGACGCGCCCCCAAGGGGGACCCAGTACTTC. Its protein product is CASSGDAPPRGTQYF.

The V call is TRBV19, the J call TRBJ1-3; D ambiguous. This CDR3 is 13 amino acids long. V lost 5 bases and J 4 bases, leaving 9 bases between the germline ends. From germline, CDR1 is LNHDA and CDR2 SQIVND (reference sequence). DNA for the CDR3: TGTGCCAGTAGTTTCCTTCGAGGAAACACCATATATTTT. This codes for CASSFLRGNTIYF.

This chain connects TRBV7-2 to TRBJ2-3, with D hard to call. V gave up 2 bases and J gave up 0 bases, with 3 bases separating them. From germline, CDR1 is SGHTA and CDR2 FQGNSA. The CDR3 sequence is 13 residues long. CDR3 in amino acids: CASSLPSTDTQYF. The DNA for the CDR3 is TGTGCCAGCAGCTTACCCAGCACAGATACGCAGTATTTT.

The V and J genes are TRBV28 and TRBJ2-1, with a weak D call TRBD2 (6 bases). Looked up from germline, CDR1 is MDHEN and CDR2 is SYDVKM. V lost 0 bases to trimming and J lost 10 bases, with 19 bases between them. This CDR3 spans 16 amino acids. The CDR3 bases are TGTGCCAGCAGTTTATGGGTGGTCGGGAGCTACGGGGAGCAGTTCTTC. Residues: CASSLWVVGSYGEQFF.

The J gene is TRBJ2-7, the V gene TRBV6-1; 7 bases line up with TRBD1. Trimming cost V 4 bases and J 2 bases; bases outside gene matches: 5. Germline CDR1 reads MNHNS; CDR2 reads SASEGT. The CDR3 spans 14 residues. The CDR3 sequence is CASSVTGTAYEQYF. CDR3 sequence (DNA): TGTGCCAGCAGTGTGACCGGGACAGCCTACGAGCAGTACTTC.

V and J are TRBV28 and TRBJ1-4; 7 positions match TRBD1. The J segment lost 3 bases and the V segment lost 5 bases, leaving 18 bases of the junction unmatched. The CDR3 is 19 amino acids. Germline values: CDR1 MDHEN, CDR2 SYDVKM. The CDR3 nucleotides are TGTGCCAGCAGTGCCACCCCCTTAGGGCAGGGGGTACCTAATGAAAAACTGTTTTTT. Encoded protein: CASSATPLGQGVPNEKLFF.

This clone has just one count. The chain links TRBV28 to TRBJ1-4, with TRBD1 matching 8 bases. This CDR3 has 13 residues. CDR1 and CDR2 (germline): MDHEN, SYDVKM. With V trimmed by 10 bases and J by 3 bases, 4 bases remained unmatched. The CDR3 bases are TGTGCCATCCAGGGGGCAGCTAATGAAAAACTGTTTTTT. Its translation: CAIQGAANEKLFF.

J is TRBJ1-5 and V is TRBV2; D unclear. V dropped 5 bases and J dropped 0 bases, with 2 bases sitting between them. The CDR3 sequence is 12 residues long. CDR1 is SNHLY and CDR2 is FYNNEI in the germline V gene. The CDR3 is CASSNSNQPQHF. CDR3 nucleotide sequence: TGTGCCAGCAGTAATAGCAATCAGCCCCAGCATTTT.

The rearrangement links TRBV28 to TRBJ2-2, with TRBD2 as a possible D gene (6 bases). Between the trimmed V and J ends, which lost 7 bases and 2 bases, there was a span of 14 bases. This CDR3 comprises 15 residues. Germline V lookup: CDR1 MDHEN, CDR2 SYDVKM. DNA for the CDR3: TGTGCCAGCACCGTCTGGGGGACTAACACCGGGGAGCTGTTTTTT. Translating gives CASTVWGTNTGELFF.

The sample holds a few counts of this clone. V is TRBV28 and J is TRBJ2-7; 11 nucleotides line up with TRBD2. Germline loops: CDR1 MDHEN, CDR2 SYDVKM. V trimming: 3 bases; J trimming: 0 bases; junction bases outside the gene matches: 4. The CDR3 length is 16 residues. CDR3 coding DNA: TGTGCCAGCAGTTTTACTAGCGGGAGTAACTCCTACGAGCAGTACTTC. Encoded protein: CASSFTSGSNSYEQYF.

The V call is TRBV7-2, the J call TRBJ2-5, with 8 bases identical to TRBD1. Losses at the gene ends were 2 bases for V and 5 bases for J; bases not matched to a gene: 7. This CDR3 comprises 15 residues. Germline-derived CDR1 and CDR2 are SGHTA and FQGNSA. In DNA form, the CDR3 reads TGTGCCAGCAGCTTAAGGCAGGGGGCTGGGGAGACCCAGTACTTC. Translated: CASSLRQGAGETQYF.

Here the CDR3 reads CSVDEQGSYEQYF. CDR3 DNA: TGCAGCGTTGATGAACAGGGATCCTACGAGCAGTACTTC. V gene TRBV29-1 combines with J gene TRBJ2-7; a weak D match, TRBD1 (6 bases). The CDR3 loop spans 13 amino acids. V was cut by 3 bases and J by 1 base, with 10 bases left in between. The germline gives CDR1 SQVTM, CDR2 ANQGSEA.

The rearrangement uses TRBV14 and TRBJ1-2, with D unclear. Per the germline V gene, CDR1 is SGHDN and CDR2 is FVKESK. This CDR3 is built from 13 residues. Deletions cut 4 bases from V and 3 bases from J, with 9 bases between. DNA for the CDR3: TGTGCCAGCAGCCCCCATCTGGACTATGGCTACACCTTC. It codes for CASSPHLDYGYTF.

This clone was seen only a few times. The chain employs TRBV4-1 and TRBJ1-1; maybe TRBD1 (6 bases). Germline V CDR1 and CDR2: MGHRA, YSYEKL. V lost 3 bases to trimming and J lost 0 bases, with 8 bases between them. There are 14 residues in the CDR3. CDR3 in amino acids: CASSHRTVNTEAFF. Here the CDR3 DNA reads TGCGCCAGCAGCCACAGGACAGTGAACACTGAAGCTTTCTTT.

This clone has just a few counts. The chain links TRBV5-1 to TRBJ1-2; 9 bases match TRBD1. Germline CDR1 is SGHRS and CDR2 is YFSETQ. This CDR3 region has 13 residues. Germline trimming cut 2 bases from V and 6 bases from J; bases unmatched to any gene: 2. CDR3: CASSLQGADGYTF. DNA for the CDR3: TGCGCCAGCAGCTTACAGGGGGCTGATGGCTACACCTTC. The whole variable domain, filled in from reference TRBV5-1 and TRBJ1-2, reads KAGVTQTPRYLIKTRGQQVTLSCSPISGHRSVSWYQQTPGQGLQFLFEYFSETQRNKGNFPGRFSGRQFSNSRSEMNVSTLELGDSALYLCASSLQGADGYTFGSGTRLTVV.

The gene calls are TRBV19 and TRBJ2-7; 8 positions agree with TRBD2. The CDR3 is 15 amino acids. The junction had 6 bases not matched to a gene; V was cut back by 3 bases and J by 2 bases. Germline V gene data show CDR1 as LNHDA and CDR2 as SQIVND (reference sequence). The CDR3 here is CASSIGRGQTYEQYF. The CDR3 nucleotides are TGTGCCAGTAGTATCGGGAGGGGCCAGACCTACGAGCAGTACTTC.

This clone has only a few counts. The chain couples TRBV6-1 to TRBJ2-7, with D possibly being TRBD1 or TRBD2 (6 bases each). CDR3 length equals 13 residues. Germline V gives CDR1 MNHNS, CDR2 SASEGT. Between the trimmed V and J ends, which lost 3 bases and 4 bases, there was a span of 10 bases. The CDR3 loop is CASSDTGRYEQYF. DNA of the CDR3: TGTGCCAGCAGTGATACAGGGAGGTACGAGCAGTACTTC.

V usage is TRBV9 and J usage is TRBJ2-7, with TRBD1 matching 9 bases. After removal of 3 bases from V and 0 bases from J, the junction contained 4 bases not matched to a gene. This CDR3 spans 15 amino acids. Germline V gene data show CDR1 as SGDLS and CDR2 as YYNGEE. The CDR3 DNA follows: TGTGCCAGCAGCGCCGACAGGGGGAGCTCCTACGAGCAGTACTTC. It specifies CASSADRGSSYEQYF.

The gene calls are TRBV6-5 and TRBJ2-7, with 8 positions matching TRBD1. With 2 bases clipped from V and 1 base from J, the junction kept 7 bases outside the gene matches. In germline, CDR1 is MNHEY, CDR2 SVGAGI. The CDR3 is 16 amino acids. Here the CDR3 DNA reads TGTGCCAGCAGTTACGGACAGGGCCAAGGATCCTACGAGCAGTACTTC. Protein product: CASSYGQGQGSYEQYF.

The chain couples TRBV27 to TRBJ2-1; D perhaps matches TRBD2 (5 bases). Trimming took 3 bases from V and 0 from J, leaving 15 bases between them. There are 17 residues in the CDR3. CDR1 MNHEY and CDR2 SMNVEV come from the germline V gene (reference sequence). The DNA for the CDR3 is TGTGCCAGCAGTTTTCGTGCTACTAGAACCTCCTACAATGAGCAGTTCTTC. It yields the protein CASSFRATRTSYNEQFF.

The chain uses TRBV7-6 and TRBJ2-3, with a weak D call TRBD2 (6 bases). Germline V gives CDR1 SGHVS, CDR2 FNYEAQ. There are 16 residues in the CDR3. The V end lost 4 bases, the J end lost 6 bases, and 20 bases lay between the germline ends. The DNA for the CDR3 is TGTGCCAGCAGCTCCGCCGGGACTGCCTTTTCGGATACGCAGTATTTT. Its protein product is CASSSAGTAFSDTQYF. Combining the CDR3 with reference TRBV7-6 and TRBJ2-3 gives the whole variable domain GAGVSQSPRYKVTKRGQDVALRCDPISGHVSLYWYRQALGQGPEFLTYFNYEAQQDKSGLPNDRFSAERPEGSISTLTIQRTEQRDSAMYRCASSSAGTAFSDTQYFGPGTRLTVL.

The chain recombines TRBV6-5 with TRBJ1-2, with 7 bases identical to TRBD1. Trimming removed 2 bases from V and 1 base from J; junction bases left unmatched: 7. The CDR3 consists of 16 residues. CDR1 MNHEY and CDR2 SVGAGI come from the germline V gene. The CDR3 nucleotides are TGTGCCAGCAGTTACAACAGGGGTTCCCTTAACTATGGCTACACCTTC. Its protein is CASSYNRGSLNYGYTF.

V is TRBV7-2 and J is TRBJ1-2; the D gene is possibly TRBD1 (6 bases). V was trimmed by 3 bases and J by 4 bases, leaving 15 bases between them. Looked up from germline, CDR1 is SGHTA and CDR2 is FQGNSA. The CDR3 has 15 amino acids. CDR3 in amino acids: CASSFEPRTAYGYTF. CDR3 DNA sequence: TGTGCCAGCAGCTTCGAACCCAGGACAGCCTATGGCTACACCTTC.

The CDR3 DNA reads as TGTGCCAGCAGGCCCTTCAATAGCAATCAGCCCCAGCATTTT. Protein sequence: CASRPFNSNQPQHF. This rearrangement joins TRBV6-6 to TRBJ1-5, with D unclear. The germline V and J ends were trimmed by 6 bases and 0 bases, with 9 bases remaining between them. The CDR3 spans 14 residues. The germline gives CDR1 MNHNY, CDR2 SVGAGI (reference sequence).

The CDR3: CASSLVGTGTSEQYF. DNA of the CDR3: TGCGCCAGCAGCTTGGTCGGGACAGGGACGTCTGAGCAGTACTTC. V and J are TRBV5-1 and TRBJ2-7; TRBD1 matches 9 bases. This CDR3 contains 15 residues. V lost 0 bases, J lost 7 bases, and 8 bases stayed unmatched. Germline V gene data show CDR1 as SGHRS and CDR2 as YFSETQ.

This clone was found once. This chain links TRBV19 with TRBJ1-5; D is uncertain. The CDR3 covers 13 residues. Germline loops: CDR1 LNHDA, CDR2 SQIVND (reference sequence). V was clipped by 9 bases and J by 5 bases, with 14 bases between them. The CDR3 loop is CASRGLQYQPQHF. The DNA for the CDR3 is TGTGCCAGCCGAGGACTGCAATATCAGCCCCAGCATTTT. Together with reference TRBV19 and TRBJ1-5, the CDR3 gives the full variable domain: DGGITQSPKYLFRKEGQNVTLSCEQNLNHDAMYWYRQDPGQGLRLIYYSQIVNDFQKGDIAEGYSVSREKKESFPLTVTSAQKNPTAFYLCASRGLQYQPQHFGDGTRLSIL.

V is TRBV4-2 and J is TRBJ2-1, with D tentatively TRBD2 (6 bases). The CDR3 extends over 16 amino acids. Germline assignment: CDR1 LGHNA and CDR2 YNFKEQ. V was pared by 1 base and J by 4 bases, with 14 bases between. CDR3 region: CASSQGIIAVYNEQFF. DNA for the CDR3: TGTGCCAGCAGCCAAGGGATAATAGCGGTTTACAATGAGCAGTTCTTC.